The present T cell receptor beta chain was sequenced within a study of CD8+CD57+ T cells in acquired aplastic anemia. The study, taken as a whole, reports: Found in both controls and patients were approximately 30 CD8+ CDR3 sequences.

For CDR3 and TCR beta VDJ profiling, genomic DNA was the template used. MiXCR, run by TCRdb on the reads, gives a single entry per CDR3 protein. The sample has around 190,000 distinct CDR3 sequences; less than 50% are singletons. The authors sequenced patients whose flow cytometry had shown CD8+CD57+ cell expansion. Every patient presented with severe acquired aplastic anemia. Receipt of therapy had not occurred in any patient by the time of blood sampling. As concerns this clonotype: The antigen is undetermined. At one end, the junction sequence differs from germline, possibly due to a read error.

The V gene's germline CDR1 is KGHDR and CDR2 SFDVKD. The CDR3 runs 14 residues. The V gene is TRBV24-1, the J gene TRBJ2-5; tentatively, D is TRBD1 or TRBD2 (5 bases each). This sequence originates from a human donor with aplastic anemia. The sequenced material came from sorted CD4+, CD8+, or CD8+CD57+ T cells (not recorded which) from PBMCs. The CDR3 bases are TGTGCCACCCTGGGGGACGGCGAATTAGAGACCCATTACTTC. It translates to CATLGDGELETHYF.